This T cell receptor beta chain was profiled in a study of shared clonotypes between healthy human individuals. This clone was counted a single time. The CDR3 is made up of 15 amino acids. Germline V gene lookup returns CDR1 MDHEN and CDR2 SYDVKM. V shed 7 bases, J shed 4 bases, and the junction held 10 bases outside the gene matches. Researchers partitioned CD4+ cells into CD45RA+ naive and CD45RA-negative memory subsets. The method was immunoSEQ multiplex PCR; TCRdb's version includes in-frame clones alone and lacks a portion of them. The sample contains some 1 million clones, 65% to 75% of which appear only once.

The sequence was collected from a man aged 18 to 30 in good health. The V call is TRBV28, the J call TRBJ2-3; TRBD2 aligns across 8 bases. Material: memory CD4+ T cells sorted from blood. The sample's subset: CD45RA-negative fraction. This chain's CDR3 is CASIPLAGGADTQYF. CDR3 in DNA: TGTGCCAGCATACCCCTAGCGGGTGGGGCAGATACGCAGTATTTT.